Each of the 19 T cell receptor beta chains below was sequenced from the same sample in a study of blood T cell repertoires in COVID-19. Clones were sequenced by immunoSEQ multiplex PCR, and TCRdb holds only the in-frame ones, with some missing. This sample has about 30,000 clones, with roughly nine tenths found just once. Sample: peripheral blood. The receptor set was obtained from a man aged 45-60 years with active COVID-19.

The CDR3 is CAGLAASTDTQYF. The CDR3 DNA reads TGTGCCGGATTAGCGGCTAGCACAGATACGCAGTATTTT. The chain is built from TRBV2 and TRBJ2-3, with a possible D match to TRBD2 (6 bases). The germline V gene has CDR1 SNHLY and CDR2 FYNNEI. V was shortened by 11 bases and J by 0 bases, with 12 bases between the two germline ends. The CDR3 length is 13 residues.

This clone was counted only a few times. This sequence joins TRBV5-4 and TRBJ1-1; D unresolved. The CDR3 spans 14 residues. Trimming left V 0 bases short and J 5 bases short, with 11 bases between. The V gene's germline CDR1 is SGHNT and CDR2 YYREEE (reference sequence). Here the CDR3 DNA reads TGTGCCAGCAGCTTGGCCTTGGAGGAGACTGAAGCTTTCTTT. It specifies CASSLALEETEAFF.

The V gene is TRBV11-2, the J gene TRBJ2-7, with 9 bases aligning to TRBD1. The CDR3 runs to 14 residues. V shed 1 base, J shed 2 bases, and the junction held 0 bases outside the gene matches. From germline, CDR1 is SGHAT and CDR2 FQNNGV. Here the CDR3 reads CASSLGQGAYEQYF. Written as DNA, the CDR3 is TGTGCCAGCAGCTTAGGACAGGGGGCCTACGAGCAGTACTTC.

The chain has TRBV5-1 and TRBJ2-2; the D is unclear. The germline V gene has CDR1 SGHRS and CDR2 YFSETQ. The CDR3 runs to 16 residues. Deletions cut 3 bases from V and 3 bases from J, with 15 bases between. The CDR3 reads CASSSVAIADTGELFF. The CDR3 coding sequence is TGCGCCAGCAGCTCGGTCGCCATCGCGGACACCGGGGAGCTGTTTTTT.

This clone has only one observation. The chain couples TRBV5-5 to TRBJ2-5; 7 nucleotides line up with TRBD1. The germline gives CDR1 SGHKS, CDR2 YYEKEE (reference sequence). The ends lost 4 bases at V and 3 bases at J; junction bases unmatched: 12. The CDR3 has 16 residues. CDR3 residues: CASSPGTAPMKETQYF. CDR3 DNA sequence: TGTGCCAGCAGCCCCGGGACAGCCCCGATGAAAGAGACCCAGTACTTC.

The chain carries TRBV12-5 and TRBJ1-2, with D tentatively TRBD1 (5 bases). The CDR3 runs to 13 residues. Germline V gives CDR1 LGHNT, CDR2 FRNRAP. V was pared by 5 bases and J by 4 bases, with 11 bases between. Here the CDR3 DNA reads TGTGCTAGTGGTGAAGGACACTTCTATGGCTACACCTTC. Amino acids: CASGEGHFYGYTF.

V usage is TRBV7-9 and J usage is TRBJ2-1; tentatively, D is TRBD1 (5 bases). This CDR3 has 15 residues. Germline-derived CDR1 and CDR2 are SEHNR and FQNEAQ (reference sequence). Deletions cut 5 bases from V and 4 bases from J, with 15 bases between. CDR3 protein: CASSPEQDLYNEQFF. In DNA form, the CDR3 reads TGTGCCAGCAGCCCCGAACAGGACCTGTACAATGAGCAGTTCTTC.

The chain couples TRBV24-1 to TRBJ2-2; possibly TRBD1 for D (6 bases). The CDR3 length is 15 residues. V was pared by 3 bases and J by 2 bases, with 9 bases between. Germline values: CDR1 KGHDR, CDR2 SFDVKD. As DNA, the CDR3 is TGTGCCACCAGTGATCCAGGGGCCAACACCGGGGAGCTGTTTTTT. It yields the protein CATSDPGANTGELFF.

This clone came up once. The genes are TRBV19 and TRBJ2-1; weak D call: TRBD2 (6 bases). This CDR3 is built from 15 residues. Per the germline V gene, CDR1 is LNHDA and CDR2 is SQIVND (reference sequence). The V and J ends lost 5 bases and 8 bases respectively, with 19 bases between them. The CDR3 reads CASSEEYSGEDEQFF. The DNA of the CDR3 is TGTGCCAGTAGTGAGGAATACTCCGGGGAGGATGAGCAGTTCTTC.

This sequence joins TRBV2 and TRBJ1-1, with D possibly matching TRBD1 (6 bases). This CDR3 is 15 amino acids long. Deletions cut 5 bases from V and 0 bases from J, with 13 bases between. CDR1 is SNHLY, CDR2 FYNNEI, per germline. The CDR3 loop is CASSYQGLMNTEAFF. The CDR3, as DNA: TGTGCCAGCAGTTATCAGGGGCTTATGAACACTGAAGCTTTCTTT.

This sequence joins TRBV5-6 and TRBJ2-1; TRBD2 is a possible D gene (6 bases). V dropped 1 base and J dropped 7 bases, with 15 bases sitting between them. Germline V gene lookup returns CDR1 SGHDT and CDR2 YYEEEE. The CDR3 is 15 residues long. The CDR3 here is CASSLYPGAVNEQFF. In DNA form, the CDR3 reads TGTGCCAGCAGCTTGTATCCGGGAGCGGTTAATGAGCAGTTCTTC.

This rearrangement joins TRBV6-5 to TRBJ1-5, with D perhaps TRBD1 (6 bases). The CDR3 runs to 13 residues. CDR1 MNHEY and CDR2 SVGAGI come from the germline V gene. V lost 4 bases, J lost 4 bases, and 8 bases lay in between. CDR3 region: CASSSDRNQPQHF. The DNA of the CDR3 is TGTGCCAGCAGTTCCGACAGGAATCAGCCCCAGCATTTT.

V usage is TRBV5-4 and J usage is TRBJ2-2, with D possibly matching TRBD2 (5 bases). Germline V gives CDR1 SGHNT, CDR2 YYREEE (reference sequence). This CDR3 is 15 amino acids long. Between the trimmed V and J ends, which lost 4 bases and 4 bases, there was a span of 14 bases. CDR3 region: CASSPREGGTGELFF. In DNA form, the CDR3 reads TGTGCCAGCAGCCCGCGAGAGGGCGGCACCGGGGAGCTGTTTTTT.

The table lists this clone with a count of one. This sequence joins TRBV7-8 and TRBJ1-2, with 7 bases aligning to TRBD1. The CDR3 is 12 residues long. Germline CDR1 is SGHVS and CDR2 is FQNEAQ. After removal of 1 base from V and 8 bases from J, the junction contained 1 base not matched to a gene. The CDR3 sequence is CASSLGGGGYTF. In DNA form, the CDR3 reads TGTGCCAGCAGCTTAGGAGGGGGCGGCTACACCTTC. The entire variable domain, with the rest obtained from reference TRBV7-8 and TRBJ1-2, is as follows: GAGVSQSPRYKVAKRGQDVALRCDPISGHVSLFWYQQALGQGPEFLTYFQNEAQLDKSGLPSDRFFAERPEGSVSTLKIQRTQQEDSAVYLCASSLGGGGYTFGSGTRLTVV.

This chain connects TRBV27 to TRBJ2-7; no definite D call. Germline V CDR1 and CDR2: MNHEY, SMNVEV (reference sequence). There are 13 residues in the CDR3. V shed 4 bases and J shed 6 bases, with 13 bases lying between them. The CDR3 sequence: CASSYHPSLEQYF. The CDR3 DNA reads TGTGCCAGCAGTTACCATCCGAGTCTCGAGCAGTACTTC.

The genes are TRBV28 and TRBJ2-2; 8 bases are a match to TRBD2. This CDR3 contains 13 residues. Losses at the gene ends were 7 bases for V and 7 bases for J; bases not matched to a gene: 5. Germline assignment: CDR1 MDHEN and CDR2 SYDVKM. The CDR3 sequence is CASTSGSVGELFF. For the CDR3, the DNA is TGTGCCAGCACCAGCGGGAGTGTCGGGGAGCTGTTTTTT.

The chain combines TRBV5-1 with TRBJ2-7; D is unclear. The germline CDR1 and CDR2 sequences are SGHRS and YFSETQ. Trimming left V 1 base short and J 0 bases short, with 8 bases between. This CDR3 is built from 14 residues. CDR3 loop: CASSLTDSSYEQYF. The CDR3 DNA reads TGCGCCAGCAGCTTGACAGATAGCTCCTACGAGCAGTACTTC.

This clone has just one count. The J gene is TRBJ2-2, the V gene TRBV28; 11 positions match TRBD2. Germline V lookup: CDR1 MDHEN, CDR2 SYDVKM. With V trimmed by 7 bases and J by 3 bases, 10 bases remained unmatched. CDR3 length equals 17 residues. CDR3 residues: CASMLLAGVRDTGELFF. CDR3 DNA sequence: TGTGCCAGCATGTTACTAGCGGGAGTTAGAGACACCGGGGAGCTGTTTTTT.

The chain carries TRBV5-1 and TRBJ2-2; 11 bases align to TRBD2. J gave up 3 bases and V 4 bases, and 5 bases lay outside the gene matches. Per germline, CDR1 SGHRS and CDR2 YFSETQ. This CDR3 spans 16 amino acids. CDR3: CASSQLTSGDTGELFF. CDR3 bases: TGCGCCAGCAGCCAACTGACTAGCGGGGACACCGGGGAGCTGTTTTTT.